Ten or more counts support the clone carrying this TCR beta chain. The CDR3 sequence is 16 residues long. Trimming removed 3 bases from V and 0 bases from J, with 12 bases in between. Each CDR3 protein gets one entry after TCRdb re-called the 5' RACE reads with MiXCR. The sample consists of about 360,000 distinct CDR3 sequences, 20% of them appearing once. These data originate in a study of CD8 T cells in ankylosing spondylitis. The TCR was taken from a male donor with ankylosing spondylitis or in good health (not recorded which). The chain uses TRBV12-3 or TRBV12-4 and TRBJ2-1; possible D gene TRBD2, 6 bases. Sequenced sample: blood, either unsorted or a sorted T cell fraction (not recorded which). CDR3 sequence reads: CASSFEAGSSYNEQFF. CDR3 in DNA: TGTGCCAGCAGTTTTGAGGCGGGGAGCTCCTACAATGAGCAGTTCTTC.